Listed below are T cell receptor beta chains from one sample, sequenced in a study of shared clonotypes between healthy human individuals. Produced via immunoSEQ multiplex PCR; TCRdb's table is partial and in-frame only. The repertoire holds about 2,200,000 clones, with about 92% as singletons. Sequenced sample: naive CD8+ T cells from PBMCs. The receptor set was obtained from a man aged 18 to 29 in good health. Some clones in this sample may be carry-over from other donors' samples. Each CDR3 is given with its conserved first and last residue.

len,j_gene,v_gene,CDR3aa
15,TRBJ2-7,TRBV10-1,CASSESLAGSYEQYF
14,TRBJ2-7,TRBV7-6,CASSLGQISYEQYF
13,TRBJ1-1,TRBV19,CASSIRGSTEAFF
15,TRBJ1-1,TRBV5-4,CASSFRDHPYTEAFF
13,TRBJ2-2,TRBV5-6,CASSSGLVGELFF
14,TRBJ2-7,TRBV28,CASSLAVSSYEQYF
15,TRBJ2-7,TRBV11-2,CASSTLLAGEWEQYF
13,TRBJ2-1,TRBV9,CASSVVSGVEQFF
18,TRBJ2-7,TRBV6-1,CASSATTNAGTPDYEQYF
14,TRBJ1-1,TRBV10-3,CAISFDSTNTEAFF
15,TRBJ2-3,TRBV27,CASRGNSPSTDTQYF
13,TRBJ2-7,TRBV27,CASSYGGGGEQYF
20,TRBJ2-1,TRBV21-1,CASSKEGRETADAAYNEQFF
13,TRBJ2-6,TRBV28,CASINSGANVLTF
13,TRBJ1-1,TRBV27,CASSLGSLTEAFF
13,TRBJ2-7,TRBV28,CATRGQGKYEQYF
15,TRBJ1-5,TRBV28,CASSSRDSSNQPQHF
12,TRBJ1-2,TRBV6-1,CASIGSNYGYTF
13,TRBJ2-3,TRBV13,CASSLGSRDTQYF
14,TRBJ2-7,TRBV5-5,CASSAGQGFYEQYF
15,TRBJ1-1,TRBV6-1,CASNGQGGLSTEAFF
15,TRBJ2-3,TRBV27,CASTLGTGNTDTQYF
17,TRBJ2-1,TRBV7-8,CASRPYGSGLGGNEQFF
13,TRBJ2-7,TRBV6-1,CASSEWGQYEQYF
15,TRBJ2-2,TRBV27,CASSMGPFPTGELFF
17,TRBJ1-1,TRBV5-1,CASSLRDIWGMNTEAFF
14,TRBJ2-4,TRBV7-9,CASSPDTYKNIQYF
19,TRBJ1-5,TRBV5-8,CASSLVSLKGVYSNQPQHF
12,TRBJ2-1,TRBV5-1,CASSQPPREQFF
14,TRBJ1-1,TRBV5-4,CASSFGRGNTEAFF
14,TRBJ2-1,TRBV12-5,CASGSGQGLNEQFF
16,TRBJ2-3,TRBV5-1,CASSLNTRSPTDTQYF
11,TRBJ2-2,TRBV25-1,CASSESGELFF
14,TRBJ2-1,TRBV19,CASSRDRELDEQFF
15,TRBJ1-4,TRBV5-8,CASSLTGGLNEKLFF
15,TRBJ1-3,TRBV7-8,CASSLGTGPGNTIYF
16,TRBJ2-7,TRBV10-3,CAISELSTGDSYEQYF
14,TRBJ2-7,TRBV28,CASSSTSGRAEQYF
12,TRBJ2-7,TRBV6-5,CASSPGGYEQYF
14,TRBJ2-3,TRBV10-3,CAIRGITGTDTQYF
14,TRBJ2-5,TRBV25-1,CASSGTDYQETQYF
15,TRBJ2-7,TRBV4-3,CASSQDRDRSYEQYF
14,TRBJ2-7,TRBV15,CATSTAGQGAEQYF
14,TRBJ2-1,TRBV29-1,CSVGGWSSYNEQFF